A single sample is the source of the 5 T cell receptor beta chains below, sequenced in a study of blood T cell repertoires in COVID-19. Using immunoSEQ multiplex PCR, the repertoire was profiled, and TCRdb retains in-frame clones only, with some absent. The repertoire holds around 200,000 clones, about 85% seen once, with 15% to 20% in the top ten. The sample taken for sequencing was PBMCs or T cells enriched from blood (not recorded which). The receptors were sampled from a man aged 35-49 years who had recovered from COVID-19.

The chain joins TRBV29-1 to TRBJ1-1, with D hard to call. CDR3 length equals 14 residues. Germline V gene sequence: CDR1 SQVTM, CDR2 ANQGSEA. CDR3 bases: TGCAGGCCCTCCCCTAGGCCGGCGAACACTGAAGCTTTCTTT. Its translation is CRPSPRPANTEAFF.

The chain has TRBV10-3 and TRBJ2-5; TRBD2 aligns across 13 bases. V was clipped by 0 bases and J by 4 bases; unmatched bases: 5. This CDR3 is built from 17 residues. Germline lookup yields CDR1 ENHRY and CDR2 SYGVKD. The CDR3 nucleotides read TGTGCCATCAGTGAGTCGGGGACTAGCGGGAAGCGAGAGACCCAGTACTTC. Translated, it gives CAISESGTSGKRETQYF.

The chain is built from TRBV13 and TRBJ2-7; D remains ambiguous. With 1 base removed from V and 4 bases from J, the gap between germline ends came to 8 bases. Germline V gives CDR1 PRHDT, CDR2 FYEKMQ (reference sequence). The CDR3 extends over 13 amino acids. DNA of the CDR3: TGTGCCAGCAGCTTAGCCAGACATTACGAGCAGTACTTC. Protein sequence: CASSLARHYEQYF.

The chain employs TRBV23-1 and TRBJ1-5; 7 bases agree with TRBD1. TRBV23-1 is noted as an ORF with a role that remains uncertain. The CDR3 has 15 residues. V gave up 6 bases and J gave up 0 bases; unmatched junction bases: 5. In nucleotides, the CDR3 is TGCGCCAGCAGAGAGACAGGGCATAGCAATCAGCCCCAGCATTTT. This codes for CASRETGHSNQPQHF.

This rearrangement joins TRBV13 to TRBJ2-1; D remains unclear. Germline CDR1 PRHDT, CDR2 FYEKMQ (reference sequence). The ends were cut back, 5 bases at V and 7 bases at J, with 9 bases in the middle. The CDR3 is 12 residues long. CDR3 loop: CASSPLANEQFF. CDR3 bases: TGTGCCAGCAGCCCCCTGGCTAATGAGCAGTTCTTC.